These 24 T cell receptor beta chains were all obtained from the same sample, sequenced in a study of neurological immune-mediated disorders. Each CDR3 protein gets one entry after TCRdb re-called the 5' RACE reads with MiXCR. The table has around 78,000 distinct CDR3 sequences, roughly 18% seen once; the top ten hold 15%. Sequenced material: PBMCs. These receptors all stem from a woman aged 35 to 49 in good health.

This clonotype was seen repeatedly, ten times or more. CDR3 in DNA: TGTGCCAGCAGCAGGGACGTCACCGGGGAGCTGTTTTTT. Protein: CASSRDVTGELFF. The chain carries TRBV7-2 and TRBJ2-2; D may be TRBD1 or TRBD2 (5 bases each). This CDR3 region has 13 residues. Germline V lookup: CDR1 SGHTA, CDR2 FQGNSA. With 5 bases removed from V and 4 bases from J, the gap between germline ends came to 8 bases.

In this sample, this clonotype turned up a few times. The chain uses TRBV29-1 and TRBJ2-3; 9 nucleotides match TRBD2. The CDR3 runs to 13 residues. Germline lookup yields CDR1 SQVTM and CDR2 ANQGSEA. Losses at the gene ends were 5 bases for V and 1 base for J; bases not matched to a gene: 1. The CDR3 DNA sequence: TGCAGCGTTAAGCGGGGGGGCACAGATACGCAGTATTTT. Its protein is CSVKRGGTDTQYF.

The sample holds many counts of this clonotype. This chain joins TRBV20-1 and TRBJ2-7; TRBD1 is a possible D gene (6 bases). CDR3 size: 12 residues. Trimming took 2 bases from V and 3 from J, leaving 8 bases between them. Germline V gene data show CDR1 as DFQATT and CDR2 as SNEGSKA (reference sequence). CDR3 protein: CSARPGVYEQYF. The CDR3 DNA is TGCAGTGCTAGACCAGGGGTCTACGAGCAGTACTTC.

In its sample, this clonotype was seen many times. This chain connects TRBV7-2 to TRBJ1-2, with 7 bases lining up with TRBD1. The junction had 11 bases not matched to a gene; V was cut back by 1 base and J by 9 bases. In germline, CDR1 is SGHTA, CDR2 FQGNSA. CDR3 length: 15 residues. CDR3 region: CASSLGGTGEVSYTF. CDR3 bases: TGTGCCAGCAGCTTAGGGGGCACAGGGGAAGTCAGCTACACCTTC. The entire variable domain, with the rest obtained from reference TRBV7-2 and TRBJ1-2, is as follows: GAGVSQSPSNKVTEKGKDVELRCDPISGHTALYWYRQSLGQGLEFLIYFQGNSAPDKSGLPSDRFSAERTGGSVSTLTIQRTQQEDSAVYLCASSLGGTGEVSYTFGSGTRLTVV.

In regard to this clonotype: Germline is not matched at one junction end, which may reflect a read error. The chain joins TRBV18 to TRBJ2-1, with D possibly being TRBD1 or TRBD2 (5 bases each). CDR3 length: 14 residues. The germline V gene encodes CDR1 KGHSH and CDR2 LQKENI. DNA for the CDR3: TGTGTCAGCTCACCAGGGAGCTCCTACAATGAGCAGTTCTTC. Residues: CVSSPGSSYNEQFF.

In this sample, this clonotype turned up many times. The chain is built from TRBV5-4 and TRBJ2-1, with 8 bases that match TRBD1. This CDR3 is 14 amino acids long. V lost 2 bases, J lost 9 bases, and 7 bases stayed unmatched. CDR1 is SGHNT, CDR2 YYREEE, per germline (reference sequence). The CDR3: CASSFDVTGGEQFF. DNA for the CDR3: TGTGCCAGCAGCTTCGACGTCACAGGGGGTGAGCAGTTCTTC.

The CDR3, as DNA: TGTGCCAGCAGCGTAGGCCCAGCGGGGGATCAAGAGACCCAGTACTTC. This gives the protein CASSVGPAGDQETQYF. The rearrangement uses TRBV9 and TRBJ2-5; 8 nucleotides agree with TRBD2. Germline CDR1 SGDLS, CDR2 YYNGEE. The CDR3 is 16 amino acids. The V and J ends lost 0 bases and 2 bases, in that order; junction bases with no gene match: 6.

This clonotype has a count of ten or more. The CDR3 sequence is CASSQVRQGISSTDTQYF. The CDR3 region has the DNA TGTGCCAGCAGCCAAGTTCGACAGGGGATTTCTTCCACAGATACGCAGTATTTT. This sequence joins TRBV4-2 and TRBJ2-3; 8 positions match TRBD1. V was pared by 1 base and J by 2 bases, with 11 bases of the junction left unmatched. Germline V gene lookup returns CDR1 LGHNA and CDR2 YNFKEQ. This CDR3 has 18 residues.

V is TRBV5-1 and J is TRBJ2-2, with TRBD1 as a possible D gene (5 bases). CDR3 size: 15 residues. The V end lost 0 bases, the J end lost 0 bases, and 6 bases lay between the germline ends. Looked up from germline, CDR1 is SGHRS and CDR2 is YFSETQ. This CDR3 is CASSLGQSNTGELFF. The CDR3 DNA sequence: TGCGCCAGCAGCTTGGGACAGTCGAACACCGGGGAGCTGTTTTTT.

This clonotype has ten or more counts. The chain has TRBV7-2 and TRBJ2-3; 8 bases line up with TRBD2. Per germline, CDR1 SGHTA and CDR2 FQGNSA. Trimming took 5 bases from V and 5 from J; bases not matched to a gene: 6. This CDR3 has 14 amino acids. This CDR3 reads CASSPGGAVDTQYF. CDR3 sequence (DNA): TGTGCCAGCAGCCCCGGGGGGGCGGTAGATACGCAGTATTTT.

This clonotype was counted ten times or more. The chain employs TRBV5-1 and TRBJ1-1, with no clear D. Germline V gene data show CDR1 as SGHRS and CDR2 as YFSETQ. The CDR3 has 13 residues. Between the trimmed V and J ends, which lost 1 base and 4 bases, there was a span of 8 bases. This CDR3 is CASSLRVFTEAFF. CDR3 sequence (DNA): TGCGCCAGCAGCTTGAGGGTTTTCACTGAAGCTTTCTTT.

This clonotype was counted many times. This CDR3 is CASSSPGTGRSYEQYF. The CDR3 region has the DNA TGTGCCAGCAGCTCCCCCGGGACAGGGAGGTCCTACGAGCAGTACTTC. V gene TRBV7-9 combines with J gene TRBJ2-7; the match to TRBD1 covers 9 bases. This CDR3 is built from 16 residues. V was pared by 4 bases and J by 1 base, with 8 bases of the junction left unmatched. In germline, CDR1 is SEHNR, CDR2 FQNEAQ (reference sequence).

The V call is TRBV18, the J call TRBJ1-1; 8 bases are a match to TRBD1. The germline V gene has CDR1 KGHSH and CDR2 LQKENI. The junction had 6 bases not matched to a gene; V was cut back by 6 bases and J by 6 bases. This CDR3 spans 13 amino acids. CDR3 amino acids: CASSIQGEAEAFF. The CDR3 DNA sequence: TGTGCCAGCTCCATACAGGGGGAGGCTGAAGCTTTCTTT.

This clonotype was seen many times. The chain links TRBV20-1 to TRBJ1-1, with D tentatively TRBD1 (5 bases). In germline, CDR1 is DFQATT, CDR2 SNEGSKA (reference sequence). This CDR3 has 12 residues. V lost 0 bases, J lost 8 bases, and 10 bases lay in between. This chain's CDR3 is CSAREGVLEAFF. In DNA, the CDR3 is TGCAGTGCTAGAGAAGGGGTTCTCGAAGCTTTCTTT.

About this clonotype: A much larger clone lies a single base off, so this may be a read error. The chain links TRBV7-2 to TRBJ2-3; 8 bases line up with TRBD2. Germline V CDR1 and CDR2: SGHTA, FQGNSA. The CDR3 totals 15 residues. This chain's CDR3 is CASSLRSGGSDTQDF. The DNA for the CDR3 is TGTGCCAGCAGCTTACGAAGCGGGGGTTCGGATACGCAGGATTTT.

The chain joins TRBV27 to TRBJ2-5, with D tentatively TRBD2 (6 bases). V lost 5 bases to trimming and J lost 1 base, with 11 bases between them. The length of the CDR3 is 14 residues. Germline V lookup: CDR1 MNHEY, CDR2 SMNVEV (reference sequence). CDR3 DNA: TGTGCCAGCAGTGGCTCTAGCGTCCAAGAGACCCAGTACTTC. The encoded protein is CASSGSSVQETQYF.

This clonotype occurred many times. This sequence joins TRBV20-1 and TRBJ1-1; a possible D gene is TRBD1 (6 bases). V lost 4 bases and J lost 0, with 12 bases in between. The CDR3 contains 14 residues. Germline assignment: CDR1 DFQATT and CDR2 SNEGSKA (reference sequence). The CDR3 spells CSAIEQGMNTEAFF. The CDR3 DNA reads TGCAGTGCTATTGAACAGGGCATGAACACTGAAGCTTTCTTT.

This clonotype turned up a few times. V usage is TRBV6-6 and J usage is TRBJ2-5, with D unresolved. Germline values: CDR1 MNHNY, CDR2 SVGAGI (reference sequence). CDR3 size: 13 residues. V was trimmed by 6 bases and J by 6 bases, leaving 14 bases between them. The CDR3 nucleotides read TGTGCCAGCAGCTTGGGCTTGGGAAAGACCCAGTACTTC. Translated: CASSLGLGKTQYF.

This clonotype was picked up many times. V and J are TRBV12-3 or TRBV12-4 and TRBJ1-2; 7 positions match TRBD1. This CDR3 has 12 residues. After removal of 4 bases from V and 6 bases from J, the junction contained 2 bases not matched to a gene. The CDR3 here is CASSSQGNGYTF. In nucleotides, the CDR3 is TGTGCCAGCAGTTCACAGGGGAATGGCTACACCTTC.

This clonotype appeared many times. This chain uses TRBV20-1 with TRBJ1-3; D is undetermined. The CDR3 covers 13 residues. V was cut by 5 bases and J by 0 bases, with 8 bases left in between. The germline CDR1 and CDR2 sequences are DFQATT and SNEGSKA (reference sequence). CDR3 bases: TGCAGTGCTCCGGGCCACTCTGGAAACACCATATATTTT. It specifies CSAPGHSGNTIYF.

There are many counts of this clonotype. The rearrangement links TRBV7-2 to TRBJ1-5; D gene uncertain. This CDR3 is 15 amino acids long. CDR1 SGHTA and CDR2 FQGNSA come from the germline V gene. Between the trimmed V and J ends, which lost 2 bases and 1 base, there was a span of 9 bases. CDR3 DNA sequence: TGTGCCAGCAGCTTACCTGACGGAAGCAATCAGCCCCAGCATTTT. Encoded protein: CASSLPDGSNQPQHF. Filled out from reference TRBV7-2 and TRBJ1-5, the complete variable domain reads GAGVSQSPSNKVTEKGKDVELRCDPISGHTALYWYRQSLGQGLEFLIYFQGNSAPDKSGLPSDRFSAERTGGSVSTLTIQRTQQEDSAVYLCASSLPDGSNQPQHFGDGTRLSIL.

The chain recombines TRBV7-9 with TRBJ2-3, with D uncertain. The CDR3 is 19 amino acids. The germline gives CDR1 SEHNR, CDR2 FQNEAQ (reference sequence). Trimming removed 5 bases from V and 1 base from J, with 25 bases in between. The CDR3 loop reads CASSPGRMTGPRRTDTQYF. In nucleotides, the CDR3 is TGTGCCAGCAGCCCAGGAAGGATGACTGGACCCCGTCGCACAGATACGCAGTATTTT.

This clonotype was seen ten or more times. The chain couples TRBV10-3 to TRBJ2-2; no clear D. The V end was cut by 6 bases, the J end by 3 bases, with 14 bases between. The germline gives CDR1 ENHRY, CDR2 SYGVKD. The CDR3 extends over 15 amino acids. The CDR3 is CAISATEIHTGELFF. The CDR3 region has the DNA TGTGCCATCAGCGCTACAGAAATCCACACCGGGGAGCTGTTTTTT.

This clonotype appeared many times. For the CDR3, the DNA is TGTGCCAGCAGCTTAGTGGGGGGGTCCAGCACAGATACGCAGTATTTT. Protein: CASSLVGGSSTDTQYF. The genes are TRBV7-2 and TRBJ2-3, with 7 bases identical to TRBD2. The CDR3 is 16 residues long. The V and J ends lost 1 base and 0 bases, in that order; junction bases with no gene match: 4. In germline, CDR1 is SGHTA, CDR2 FQGNSA.